This T cell receptor beta chain was sequenced during a study of neoadjuvant anti-PD-1 for oral cavity cancer. Overall study context: Non-progressing patients received a fourth nivolumab dose near day 43, then surgery on days 50-56.

Time point: after neoadjuvant nivolumab, at surgical resection. Sequenced by immunoSEQ multiplex PCR; TCRdb stores in-frame clones only, minus some. The table lists 55,000 to 75,000 clones, roughly 90% of them singletons. CDR1 and CDR2 from the germline V gene are MDHEN and SYDVKM. CDR3 length: 15 amino acids. Trimming pared 1 base from V and 4 bases from J, leaving 11 bases between. The chain employs TRBV28 and TRBJ1-5; D uncertain. This sequence originates from a person aged 35-80 years with oral cavity squamous cell carcinoma. Material: PBMCs, obtained after nivolumab (anti-PD-1) treatment. The CDR3 is CASSLYSIANQPQHF. CDR3 DNA: TGTGCCAGCAGTTTATACAGCATAGCGAATCAGCCCCAGCATTTT.